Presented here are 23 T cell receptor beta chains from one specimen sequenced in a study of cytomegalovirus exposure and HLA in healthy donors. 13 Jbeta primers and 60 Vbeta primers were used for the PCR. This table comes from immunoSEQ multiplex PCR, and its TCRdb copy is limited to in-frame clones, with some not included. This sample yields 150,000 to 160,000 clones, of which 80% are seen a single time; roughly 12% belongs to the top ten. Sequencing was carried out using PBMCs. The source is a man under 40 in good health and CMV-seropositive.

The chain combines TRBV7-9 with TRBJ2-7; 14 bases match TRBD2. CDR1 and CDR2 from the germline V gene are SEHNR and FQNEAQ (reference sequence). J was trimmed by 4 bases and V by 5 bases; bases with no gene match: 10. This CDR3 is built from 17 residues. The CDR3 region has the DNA TGTGCCAGCAGCGAACCACCGGGACTAGCGGGAGATTACGAGCAGTACTTC. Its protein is CASSEPPGLAGDYEQYF.

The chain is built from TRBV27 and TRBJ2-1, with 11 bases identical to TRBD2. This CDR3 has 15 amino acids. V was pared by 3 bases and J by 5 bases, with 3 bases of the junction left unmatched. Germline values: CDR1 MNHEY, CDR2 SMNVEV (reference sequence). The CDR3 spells CASSFGLAGHNEQFF. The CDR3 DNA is TGTGCCAGCAGTTTTGGACTAGCGGGCCACAATGAGCAGTTCTTC.

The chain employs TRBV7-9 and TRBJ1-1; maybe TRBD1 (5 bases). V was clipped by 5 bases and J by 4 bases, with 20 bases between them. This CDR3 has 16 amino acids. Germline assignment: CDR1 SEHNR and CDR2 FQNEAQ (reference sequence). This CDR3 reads CASSHSGGSLGTEAFF. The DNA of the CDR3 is TGTGCCAGCAGCCACTCGGGGGGATCCTTGGGCACTGAAGCTTTCTTT.

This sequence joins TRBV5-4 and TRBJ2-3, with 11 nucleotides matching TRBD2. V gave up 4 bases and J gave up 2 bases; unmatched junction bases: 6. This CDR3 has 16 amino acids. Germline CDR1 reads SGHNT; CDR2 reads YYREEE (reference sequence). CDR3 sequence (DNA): TGTGCCAGCAGCCCGGGGACTAGCGGTTACACAGATACGCAGTATTTT. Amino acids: CASSPGTSGYTDTQYF. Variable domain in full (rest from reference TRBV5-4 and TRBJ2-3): ETGVTQSPTHLIKTRGQQVTLRCSSQSGHNTVSWYQQALGQGPQFIFQYYREEENGRGNFPPRFSGLQFPNYSSELNVNALELDDSALYLCASSPGTSGYTDTQYFGPGTRLTVL.

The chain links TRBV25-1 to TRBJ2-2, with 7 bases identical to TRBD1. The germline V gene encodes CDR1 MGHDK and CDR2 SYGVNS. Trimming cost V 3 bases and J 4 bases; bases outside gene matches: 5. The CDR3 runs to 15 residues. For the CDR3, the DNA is TGTGCCAGCAGTGATAAGACAGGGTCCACCGGGGAGCTGTTTTTT. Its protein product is CASSDKTGSTGELFF.

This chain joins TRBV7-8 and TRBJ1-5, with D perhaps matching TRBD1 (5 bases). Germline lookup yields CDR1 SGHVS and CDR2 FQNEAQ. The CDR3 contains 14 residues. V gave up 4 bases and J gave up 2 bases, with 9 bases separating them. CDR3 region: CASSSGHRNQPQHF. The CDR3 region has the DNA TGTGCCAGCAGCTCAGGACACCGCAATCAGCCCCAGCATTTT.

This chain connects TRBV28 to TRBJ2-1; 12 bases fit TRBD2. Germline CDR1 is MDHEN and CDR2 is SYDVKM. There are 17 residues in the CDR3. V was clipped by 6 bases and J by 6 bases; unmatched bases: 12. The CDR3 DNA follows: TGTGCCAGCAGCATAAGCATACTAGCGGGAGGCGGCAATGAGCAGTTCTTC. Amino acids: CASSISILAGGGNEQFF.

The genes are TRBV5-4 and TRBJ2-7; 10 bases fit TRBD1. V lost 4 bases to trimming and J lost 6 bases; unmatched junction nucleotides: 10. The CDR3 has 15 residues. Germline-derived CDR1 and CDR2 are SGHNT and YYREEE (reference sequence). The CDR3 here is CASSPRGGQGLEQYF. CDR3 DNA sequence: TGTGCCAGCAGCCCGAGGGGGGGACAGGGGCTCGAGCAGTACTTC.

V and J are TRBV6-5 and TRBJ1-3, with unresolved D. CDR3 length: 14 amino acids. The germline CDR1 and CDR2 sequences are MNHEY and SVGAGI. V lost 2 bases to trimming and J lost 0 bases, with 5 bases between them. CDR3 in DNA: TGTGCCAGCAGTTACCACTTCTCTGGAAACACCATATATTTT. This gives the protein CASSYHFSGNTIYF.

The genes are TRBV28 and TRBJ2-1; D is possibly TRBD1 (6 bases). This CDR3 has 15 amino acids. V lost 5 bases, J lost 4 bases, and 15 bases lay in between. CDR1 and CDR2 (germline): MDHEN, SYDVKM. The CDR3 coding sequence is TGTGCCAGCAGTAGTCCGGGACACACTTACAATGAGCAGTTCTTC. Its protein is CASSSPGHTYNEQFF.

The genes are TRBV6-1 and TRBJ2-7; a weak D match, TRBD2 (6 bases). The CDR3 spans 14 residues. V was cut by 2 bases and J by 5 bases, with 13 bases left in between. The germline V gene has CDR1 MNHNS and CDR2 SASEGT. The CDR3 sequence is CASSESTSLHEQYF. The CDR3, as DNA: TGTGCCAGCAGTGAATCGACTAGTCTGCACGAGCAGTACTTC.

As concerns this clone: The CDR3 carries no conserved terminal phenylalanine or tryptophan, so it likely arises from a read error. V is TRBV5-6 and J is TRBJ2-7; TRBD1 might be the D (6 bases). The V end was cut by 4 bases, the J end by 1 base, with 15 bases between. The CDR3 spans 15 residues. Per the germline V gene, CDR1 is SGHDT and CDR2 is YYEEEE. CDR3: CASSPGQMQSYEQYL. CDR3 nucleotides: TGTGCCAGCAGCCCCGGACAGATGCAGTCCTACGAGCAGTACCTC.

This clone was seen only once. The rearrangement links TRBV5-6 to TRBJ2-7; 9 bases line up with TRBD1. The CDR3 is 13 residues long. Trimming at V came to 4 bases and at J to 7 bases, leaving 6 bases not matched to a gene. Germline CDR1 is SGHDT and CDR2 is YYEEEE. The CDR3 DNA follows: TGTGCCAGCAGCGCGGGGACAGGGTATGAGCAGTACTTC. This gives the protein CASSAGTGYEQYF. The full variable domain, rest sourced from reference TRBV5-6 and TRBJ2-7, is DAGVTQSPTHLIKTRGQQVTLRCSPKSGHDTVSWYQQALGQGPQFIFQYYEEEERQRGNFPDRFSGHQFPNYSSELNVNALLLGDSALYLCASSAGTGYEQYFGPGTRLTVT.

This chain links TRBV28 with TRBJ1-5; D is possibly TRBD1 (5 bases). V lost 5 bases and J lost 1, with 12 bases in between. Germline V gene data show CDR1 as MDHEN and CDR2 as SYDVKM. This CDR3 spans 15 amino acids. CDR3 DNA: TGTGCCAGCAGTGGTCAGGGTTTCAGCAATCAGCCCCAGCATTTT. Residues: CASSGQGFSNQPQHF.

This CDR3 reads CASSSYSGVSYEQYF. The CDR3 region has the DNA TGTGCCAGCAGCTCCTATAGCGGGGTCTCCTACGAGCAGTACTTC. The chain is built from TRBV9 and TRBJ2-7, with TRBD2 matching over 8 bases. The CDR3 length is 15 residues. V gave up 4 bases and J gave up 0 bases; unmatched junction bases: 6. CDR1 and CDR2 from the germline V gene are SGDLS and YYNGEE.

This CDR3 reads CASSLSSGTLEQYF. The CDR3 DNA follows: TGTGCCAGCAGTTTATCTAGCGGGACCCTCGAGCAGTACTTC. The chain combines TRBV28 with TRBJ2-7; TRBD2 aligns across 9 bases. The junction had 4 bases not matched to a gene; V was cut back by 1 base and J by 6 bases. This CDR3 is 14 amino acids long. Germline V CDR1 and CDR2: MDHEN, SYDVKM.

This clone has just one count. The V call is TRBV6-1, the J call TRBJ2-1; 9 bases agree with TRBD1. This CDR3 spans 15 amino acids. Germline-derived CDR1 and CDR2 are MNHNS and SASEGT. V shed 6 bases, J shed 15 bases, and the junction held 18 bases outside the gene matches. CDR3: CASRESPGQGRSAFF. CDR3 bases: TGTGCCAGCAGGGAGAGCCCGGGACAGGGACGTAGTGCGTTCTTC.

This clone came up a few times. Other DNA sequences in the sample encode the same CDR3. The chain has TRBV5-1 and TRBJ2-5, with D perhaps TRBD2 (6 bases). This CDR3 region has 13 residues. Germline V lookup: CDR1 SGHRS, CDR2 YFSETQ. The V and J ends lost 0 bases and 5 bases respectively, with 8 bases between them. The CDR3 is CASSLAAGETQYF. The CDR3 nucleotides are TGCGCCAGCAGCTTGGCGGCGGGGGAGACCCAGTACTTC.

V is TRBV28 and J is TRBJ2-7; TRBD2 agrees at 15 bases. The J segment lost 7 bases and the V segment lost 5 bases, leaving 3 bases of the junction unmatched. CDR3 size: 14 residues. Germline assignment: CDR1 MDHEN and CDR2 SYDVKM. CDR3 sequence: CASSTGTSGREQYF. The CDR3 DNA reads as TGTGCCAGCAGTACCGGGACTAGCGGGAGGGAGCAGTACTTC.

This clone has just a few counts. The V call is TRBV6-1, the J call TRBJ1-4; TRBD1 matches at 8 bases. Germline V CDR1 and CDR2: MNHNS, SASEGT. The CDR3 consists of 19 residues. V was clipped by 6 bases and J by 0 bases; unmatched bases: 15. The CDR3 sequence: CASRESGDRRRATNEKLFF. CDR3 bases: TGTGCCAGCAGGGAATCAGGGGACAGGCGACGCGCAACTAATGAAAAACTGTTTTTT.

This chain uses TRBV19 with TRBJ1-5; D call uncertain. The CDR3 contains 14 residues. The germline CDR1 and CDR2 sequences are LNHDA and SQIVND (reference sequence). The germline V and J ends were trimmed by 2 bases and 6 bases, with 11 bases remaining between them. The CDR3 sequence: CASSISVSVQPQHF. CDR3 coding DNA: TGTGCCAGTAGTATAAGCGTTTCGGTTCAGCCCCAGCATTTT.

In DNA, the CDR3 is TGCAGCGGACTAGCGGGAGAGACCCAGTACTTC. Translating gives CSGLAGETQYF. The rearrangement joins TRBV20-1 to TRBJ2-5; 11 bases are shared with TRBD2. Germline V gene sequence: CDR1 DFQATT, CDR2 SNEGSKA (reference sequence). The CDR3 extends over 11 amino acids.

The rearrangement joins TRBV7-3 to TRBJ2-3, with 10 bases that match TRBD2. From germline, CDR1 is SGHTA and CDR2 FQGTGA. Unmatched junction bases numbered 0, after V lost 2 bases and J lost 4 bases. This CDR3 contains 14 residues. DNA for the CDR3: TGTGCCAGCAGCTTACTAGCGGGAGCAGATACGCAGTATTTT. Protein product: CASSLLAGADTQYF. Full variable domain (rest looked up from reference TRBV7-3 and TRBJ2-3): GAGVSQTPSNKVTEKGKYVELRCDPISGHTALYWYRQSLGQGPEFLIYFQGTGAADDSGLPNDRFFAVRPEGSVSTLKIQRTERGDSAVYLCASSLLAGADTQYFGPGTRLTVL.